These T cell receptor beta chains were read from a single sample in a study of blood T cell repertoires in COVID-19. Clones were read by immunoSEQ multiplex PCR, and TCRdb kept only the in-frame ones, dropping some. The sample has under 75,000 clones, 84% seen once; the top ten hold approximately 16%. Specimen: peripheral blood. The receptors shown here come from a man in his sixties with COVID-19, enrolled during active disease. The CDR3 runs from the conserved cysteine through the conserved F or W. The order of the fields is J gene, clone size, D gene, V gene, CDR3 DNA, CDR3 protein. D genes are given only for firm matches. Part of the rows lack a size; the others show once, few, many or a class for expanded clones.

J gene: TRBJ2-3
clone size: NA
D gene: NA
V gene: TRBV7-2
CDR3 DNA: TGTGCCAGCAGCTTATCCTTCGGGTTGATGCTTAGCACAGATACGCAGTATTTT
CDR3 protein: CASSLSFGLMLSTDTQYF

J gene: TRBJ2-7
clone size: NA
D gene: NA
V gene: TRBV7-3
CDR3 DNA: TGTGCCAGCAGCTTAGGTTCGGGGAAGGCCTACGAGCAGTACTTC
CDR3 protein: CASSLGSGKAYEQYF

J gene: TRBJ1-2
clone size: NA
D gene: TRBD1
V gene: TRBV5-1
CDR3 DNA: TGCGCCAGCAGCTCAGGACAGGGGGCGGGCTATGGCTACACCTTC
CDR3 protein: CASSSGQGAGYGYTF

J gene: TRBJ2-1
clone size: NA
D gene: TRBD2
V gene: TRBV7-3
CDR3 DNA: TGTGCCAGCACCTGGAGCGGGGGTTACAATGAGCAGTTCTTC
CDR3 protein: CASTWSGGYNEQFF

J gene: TRBJ2-1
clone size: NA
D gene: TRBD2
V gene: TRBV4-2
CDR3 DNA: TGTGCCAGCAGCCAAGATCGAACTAGCGTCAATGAGCAGTTCTTC
CDR3 protein: CASSQDRTSVNEQFF

J gene: TRBJ2-5
clone size: few
D gene: NA
V gene: TRBV13
CDR3 DNA: TGTGCCAGCAGCTTAGTCGCGGGGACCCAGTACTTC
CDR3 protein: CASSLVAGTQYF

J gene: TRBJ1-1
clone size: NA
D gene: NA
V gene: TRBV2
CDR3 DNA: TGTGCCAACACTATGGGAGGGTTGGACACTGAAGCTTTCTTT
CDR3 protein: CANTMGGLDTEAFF

J gene: TRBJ1-5
clone size: NA
D gene: NA
V gene: TRBV12-3/TRBV12-4
CDR3 DNA: TGTGCCAGCAGCAGAGGAACCAGGCCCCAGCATTTT
CDR3 protein: CASSRGTRPQHF

J gene: TRBJ2-1
clone size: NA
D gene: TRBD2
V gene: TRBV28
CDR3 DNA: TGTGCCAGCAGTAGCCCCAGCGGGGGTTACAATGAGCAGTTCTTC
CDR3 protein: CASSSPSGGYNEQFF

J gene: TRBJ2-6
clone size: NA
D gene: NA
V gene: TRBV7-9
CDR3 DNA: TGTGCCCTAACGGGGGGCCACCCTTCTGGGGCCAACGTCCTGACTTTC
CDR3 protein: CALTGGHPSGANVLTF

J gene: TRBJ1-1
clone size: NA
D gene: NA
V gene: TRBV4-1
CDR3 DNA: TGCGCCAGCAGCCAAGAAGTTGGGGGGGCTAGCACTGAAGCTTTCTTT
CDR3 protein: CASSQEVGGASTEAFF

J gene: TRBJ1-1
clone size: NA
D gene: TRBD1
V gene: TRBV19
CDR3 DNA: TGTGCCAGTAGTATAGAAACCGGGACAGTGAACACTGAAGCTTTCTTT
CDR3 protein: CASSIETGTVNTEAFF

J gene: TRBJ2-5
clone size: NA
D gene: TRBD2
V gene: TRBV7-3
CDR3 DNA: TGTGCCAGCAGCTTATCGCTAGCGGGGGCAGAGACCCAGTACTTC
CDR3 protein: CASSLSLAGAETQYF

J gene: TRBJ1-2
clone size: NA
D gene: NA
V gene: TRBV10-1
CDR3 DNA: TGCGCCAGCAGTGATCAGGATAGGGGCTATGGCTACACCTTC
CDR3 protein: CASSDQDRGYGYTF

J gene: TRBJ1-4
clone size: NA
D gene: TRBD1
V gene: TRBV9
CDR3 DNA: TGTGCCAGCAGCCGGGACAGGGGTGAAAAACTGTTTTTT
CDR3 protein: CASSRDRGEKLFF

J gene: TRBJ2-5
clone size: NA
D gene: TRBD2
V gene: TRBV11-2
CDR3 DNA: TGTGCCAGCAGCCCCCTAGCGGGGGCGGCCCAAGAGACCCAGTACTTC
CDR3 protein: CASSPLAGAAQETQYF

J gene: TRBJ2-7
clone size: once
D gene: NA
V gene: TRBV5-4
CDR3 DNA: TGTGCCAGCAGCCCCTCCAGGGATATGGGGGAGCAGTACTTC
CDR3 protein: CASSPSRDMGEQYF

J gene: TRBJ1-2
clone size: NA
D gene: TRBD1
V gene: TRBV3-1/TRBV3-2
CDR3 DNA: TGTGCCAGCAGCCAAGGTCCCGACAGGGTAGGTGGCTACACCTTC
CDR3 protein: CASSQGPDRVGGYTF

J gene: TRBJ2-2
clone size: NA
D gene: NA
V gene: TRBV14
CDR3 DNA: TGTGCCAGCAGCCAGACAGTGAACACCGGGGAGCTGTTTTTT
CDR3 protein: CASSQTVNTGELFF

J gene: TRBJ1-4
clone size: NA
D gene: NA
V gene: TRBV21-1
CDR3 DNA: TGTGCCAGCAGCAACCAACGGACAGGGGGTTTCGGAAAACTGTTTTTT
CDR3 protein: CASSNQRTGGFGKLFF

J gene: TRBJ1-3
clone size: NA
D gene: NA
V gene: TRBV9
CDR3 DNA: TGTGCCAGCAGCGTAGTTGGACAGCTCTCTGGAAACACCATATATTTT
CDR3 protein: CASSVVGQLSGNTIYF

J gene: TRBJ1-2
clone size: NA
D gene: NA
V gene: TRBV28
CDR3 DNA: TGTGCCAGCAGAACACAGGGCCGCGACTATGGCTACACCTTC
CDR3 protein: CASRTQGRDYGYTF

J gene: TRBJ2-5
clone size: NA
D gene: TRBD2
V gene: TRBV12-3/TRBV12-4
CDR3 DNA: TGTGCCAGCAGTCGGGGGGTTCAGGAGACCCAGTACTTC
CDR3 protein: CASSRGVQETQYF

J gene: TRBJ1-6
clone size: NA
D gene: TRBD1
V gene: TRBV15
CDR3 DNA: TGTGCCACCAGCCGAGGGGGGGACAGGGTTTTTTCACCCCTCCACTTT
CDR3 protein: CATSRGGDRVFSPLHF

J gene: TRBJ1-1
clone size: NA
D gene: NA
V gene: TRBV30
CDR3 DNA: TGTGCCTGGAGTGCCCCGACAGTAAACACTGAAGCTTTCTTT
CDR3 protein: CAWSAPTVNTEAFF

J gene: TRBJ2-3
clone size: NA
D gene: NA
V gene: TRBV5-1
CDR3 DNA: TGCGCCAGCAGCTTGTCAGGTTCCACAGATACGCAGTATTTT
CDR3 protein: CASSLSGSTDTQYF

J gene: TRBJ2-3
clone size: once
D gene: NA
V gene: TRBV28
CDR3 DNA: TGTGCCAGCAGTTCAGGGGGCACAGATACGCAGTATTTT
CDR3 protein: CASSSGGTDTQYF

J gene: TRBJ1-2
clone size: NA
D gene: NA
V gene: TRBV11-3
CDR3 DNA: TGTGCCAGCAGCCCCTCCCCCGGGACACCTATTGCCTTC
CDR3 protein: CASSPSPGTPIAF

J gene: TRBJ2-4
clone size: few
D gene: NA
V gene: TRBV28
CDR3 DNA: TGTGCCAGCAGGGACAGACGATCGGTAAACATTCAGTACTTC
CDR3 protein: CASRDRRSVNIQYF

J gene: TRBJ2-3
clone size: few
D gene: TRBD1
V gene: TRBV9
CDR3 DNA: TGTGCCAGCAGCGGCCGGGACAGGGGGCTTAATACGCAGTATTTT
CDR3 protein: CASSGRDRGLNTQYF

J gene: TRBJ2-7
clone size: NA
D gene: NA
V gene: TRBV18
CDR3 DNA: TGTGCCAGCTCGCCTATACAGGATTCCTACGAGCAGTACTTC
CDR3 protein: CASSPIQDSYEQYF

J gene: TRBJ1-4
clone size: NA
D gene: NA
V gene: TRBV5-1
CDR3 DNA: TGCGCCAGCAGCTTGAGTAGGCAGGGGCCTAATGAAAAACTGTTTTTT
CDR3 protein: CASSLSRQGPNEKLFF

J gene: TRBJ2-5
clone size: NA
D gene: NA
V gene: TRBV30
CDR3 DNA: TGTGCCTGGAGGCGACAGGTGTACCAAGAGACCCAGTACTTC
CDR3 protein: CAWRRQVYQETQYF

J gene: TRBJ1-5
clone size: NA
D gene: NA
V gene: TRBV6-1
CDR3 DNA: TGTGCCAGCAGTGAAGCGCTTCGAGGGATGAGCAATCAGCCCCAGCATTTT
CDR3 protein: CASSEALRGMSNQPQHF

J gene: TRBJ2-2
clone size: NA
D gene: TRBD2
V gene: TRBV5-1
CDR3 DNA: TGCGCCAGCAGCCCCCCCCCACCCTGGACTAGCGGGAGGGAGACCGGGGAGCTGTTTTTT
CDR3 protein: CASSPPPPWTSGRETGELFF

J gene: TRBJ1-1
clone size: NA
D gene: NA
V gene: TRBV18
CDR3 DNA: TGTGCCAGCTCTCCCACGATGGAGGTCCCTGAAGCTTTCTTT
CDR3 protein: CASSPTMEVPEAFF

J gene: TRBJ2-7
clone size: NA
D gene: NA
V gene: TRBV28
CDR3 DNA: TGTGCCAGCAGTTTAGACGGGGGAAACGAGCAGTACTTC
CDR3 protein: CASSLDGGNEQYF

J gene: TRBJ2-7
clone size: few
D gene: TRBD1
V gene: TRBV10-3
CDR3 DNA: TGTGCCATCAGAAACGGACAGGAGCTTTCCTACGAGCAGTACTTC
CDR3 protein: CAIRNGQELSYEQYF

J gene: TRBJ2-5
clone size: NA
D gene: TRBD2
V gene: TRBV6-2/TRBV6-3
CDR3 DNA: TGTGCCAGCAGTTACGGGGACTATAACCTTGCGACCCAGTACTTC
CDR3 protein: CASSYGDYNLATQYF

J gene: TRBJ2-7
clone size: NA
D gene: NA
V gene: TRBV6-1
CDR3 DNA: TGTGCCAGCAGTGAAGCGCTCGGGGGCTACGAGCAGTACTTC
CDR3 protein: CASSEALGGYEQYF

J gene: TRBJ1-4
clone size: NA
D gene: NA
V gene: TRBV19
CDR3 DNA: TGTGCCAGTAGTCCGCAGAGCGTGGCCGTAAATGAAAAACTGTTTTTT
CDR3 protein: CASSPQSVAVNEKLFF

J gene: TRBJ2-2
clone size: NA
D gene: TRBD1
V gene: TRBV11-1
CDR3 DNA: TGTGCCAGCAGCAACGGACAGGGGGTAATGACCGGGGAGCTGTTTTTT
CDR3 protein: CASSNGQGVMTGELFF

J gene: TRBJ1-5
clone size: NA
D gene: TRBD1
V gene: TRBV2
CDR3 DNA: TGTGCCAGCAGTTGGGACAGAGATAGCAATCAGCCCCAGCATTTT
CDR3 protein: CASSWDRDSNQPQHF

J gene: TRBJ2-3
clone size: NA
D gene: NA
V gene: TRBV5-1
CDR3 DNA: TGCGCCACCTCATCCGGACAGGGGTCTTTGCGGGGGGGTGGAGATACGCAGTATTTT
CDR3 protein: CATSSGQGSLRGGGDTQYF